This is a list of T cell receptor beta chains from one sample in a study of a mutant IDH1 vaccine in newly diagnosed glioma. TCRdb's table, derived via immunoSEQ multiplex PCR, lists solely in-frame clones and lacks some. In the table there are 55,000 to 70,000 clones, approximately 86% of which are singletons. Source: PBMCs, taken from a glioma patient treated with radiotherapy, temozolomide or both. Source of these receptors: a man aged 25-45 years with glioma. CDR3s include the opening cysteine and the closing phenylalanine or tryptophan. A D gene is named only where the DNA matches it firmly. Some rows mark clone size as missing; the rest say once, few, many or name a class of expanded clone.

CDR3nt: TGTGCCAGCTCACAGGGATCCTCCTCTGGAAACACCATATATTTT; CDR3aa: CASSQGSSSGNTIYF; len: 15; j_gene: TRBJ1-3; v_gene: TRBV18; d_gene: -; abundance: -
CDR3nt: TGTGCCAGCATCCGGGACAGTAACACCGGGGAGCTGTTTTTT; CDR3aa: CASIRDSNTGELFF; len: 14; j_gene: TRBJ2-2; v_gene: TRBV2; d_gene: TRBD1; abundance: -
CDR3nt: TGTGCCAGCAGCTTTCTTCAGGGGGTGCAAGAGACCCAGTACTTC; CDR3aa: CASSFLQGVQETQYF; len: 15; j_gene: TRBJ2-5; v_gene: TRBV7-9; d_gene: TRBD1; abundance: -
CDR3nt: TGTGCCAGCAGCTTAGCGAGGACTAGCGGGGTCCAAGAGACCCAGTACTTC; CDR3aa: CASSLARTSGVQETQYF; len: 17; j_gene: TRBJ2-5; v_gene: TRBV7-2; d_gene: TRBD2; abundance: -
CDR3nt: TGTGCCAGCAGCTCGACACTAGAAGAGCAGTACTTC; CDR3aa: CASSSTLEEQYF; len: 12; j_gene: TRBJ2-7; v_gene: TRBV7-9; d_gene: -; abundance: -
CDR3nt: TGTGCCAGCCACGGACAGACAGGGACACCTGAAAAACTGTTTTTT; CDR3aa: CASHGQTGTPEKLFF; len: 15; j_gene: TRBJ1-4; v_gene: TRBV10-3; d_gene: TRBD1; abundance: -
CDR3nt: TGCGCCAGCAGCCAAGAAGTACAGGGGGGCTTGACACTGAGCTCCTATAATTCACCCCTCCACTTT; CDR3aa: CASSQEVQGGLTLSSYNSPLHF; len: 22; j_gene: TRBJ1-6; v_gene: TRBV4-1; d_gene: TRBD1; abundance: -
CDR3nt: TGTGCCAGCAGCTGGGGGGAAATCCAGCCCCAGCATTTT; CDR3aa: CASSWGEIQPQHF; len: 13; j_gene: TRBJ1-5; v_gene: TRBV7-2; d_gene: -; abundance: few
CDR3nt: TGTGCCAGTAGTATAGGGGAGGATTACACTGAAGCTTTCTTT; CDR3aa: CASSIGEDYTEAFF; len: 14; j_gene: TRBJ1-1; v_gene: TRBV19; d_gene: -; abundance: -
CDR3nt: TGTGCCAGCAGCAGAGAGAACACTGAAGCTTTCTTT; CDR3aa: CASSRENTEAFF; len: 12; j_gene: TRBJ1-1; v_gene: TRBV7-9; d_gene: -; abundance: -
CDR3nt: TGTGCCAGCTCACCTTTGGACAGGGATGGCTACACCTTC; CDR3aa: CASSPLDRDGYTF; len: 13; j_gene: TRBJ1-2; v_gene: TRBV18; d_gene: TRBD1; abundance: -
CDR3nt: TGTGCCACCATGGGGGTCTACGAGCAGTACTTC; CDR3aa: CATMGVYEQYF; len: 11; j_gene: TRBJ2-7; v_gene: TRBV2; d_gene: -; abundance: -
CDR3nt: TGTGCCAGCAGCCTGTTCGGGGAAATACCTTACAATGAGCAGTTCTTC; CDR3aa: CASSLFGEIPYNEQFF; len: 16; j_gene: TRBJ2-1; v_gene: TRBV7-8; d_gene: -; abundance: -
CDR3nt: TGTGCCACCAGCAGAGATCGGGCGACGGCCAATGAGCAGTTCTTC; CDR3aa: CATSRDRATANEQFF; len: 15; j_gene: TRBJ2-1; v_gene: TRBV15; d_gene: -; abundance: -
CDR3nt: TGTGCCAGCGATACCGGGACAGGGTATCAAGAGACCCAGTACTTC; CDR3aa: CASDTGTGYQETQYF; len: 15; j_gene: TRBJ2-5; v_gene: TRBV5-8; d_gene: TRBD1; abundance: -